This T cell receptor (beta chain) was captured in a study of shared clonotypes between healthy human individuals. The naive CD8 fraction comprised CD45RO-negative cells positively selected for CCR7 and excluded terminally differentiated effector memory CD45RA+ cells. Each donor was a Caucasian adult residing in Nashville, Tennessee. Libraries were prepared by immunoSEQ multiplex PCR; TCRdb keeps only in-frame clonotypes and omits some of them. The sample lists roughly 590,000 clones, 95% to 96% occurring once. Germline CDR1 is SGHAT and CDR2 is FQDESV (reference sequence). CDR3 length: 17 residues. The junction had 12 bases not matched to a gene; V was cut back by 5 bases and J by 2 bases.

V is TRBV11-1 and J is TRBJ2-3; 8 bases align to TRBD1. The specimen was naive CD8+ T cells sorted from blood. The clonotype was recovered from a woman aged 25 to 39 in good health. The CDR3 DNA reads as TGTGCCAGCAGCGAAAGGATGACAGGGGTCAACACAGATACGCAGTATTTT. This translates into CASSERMTGVNTDTQYF.